Presented here are 5 T cell receptor beta chains from one specimen sequenced in a study of cytomegalovirus exposure and HLA in healthy donors. PCR used 60 Vbeta primers and 13 Jbeta primers. Method: immunoSEQ multiplex PCR; TCRdb's copy keeps in-frame clones and lacks some. The profile shows roughly 190,000 clones, around nine tenths of them singletons. The sequenced material came from PBMCs. Receptor source: a young woman in good health and CMV-seronegative.

V and J are TRBV14 and TRBJ2-1; maybe TRBD1 (5 bases). V lost 2 bases and J lost 6, with 17 bases in between. The germline gives CDR1 SGHDN, CDR2 FVKESK. The CDR3 consists of 16 residues. The DNA for the CDR3 is TGTGCCAGCAGCCAATCGGGTCTAGGGGTCTTCAATGAGCAGTTCTTC. As protein: CASSQSGLGVFNEQFF. Using reference TRBV14 and TRBJ2-1 for the parts outside the CDR3, the full variable domain is EAGVTQFPSHSVIEKGQTVTLRCDPISGHDNLYWYRRVMGKEIKFLLHFVKESKQDESGMPNNRFLAERTGGTYSTLKVQPAELEDSGVYFCASSQSGLGVFNEQFFGPGTRLTVL.

The chain combines TRBV5-4 with TRBJ2-2; D is perhaps TRBD2 (7 bases). CDR3 length equals 17 residues. Germline V CDR1 and CDR2: SGHNT, YYREEE (reference sequence). Deletions cut 4 bases from V and 2 bases from J, with 18 bases between. The DNA for the CDR3 is TGTGCCAGCAGCCAAGTGGGGGGGGCAGGTAACACCGGGGAGCTGTTTTTT. Its protein is CASSQVGGAGNTGELFF.

CDR3 sequence reads: CASSSPGTGQETQYF. The CDR3 nucleotides are TGCGCCAGCAGCTCCCCCGGGACAGGACAAGAGACCCAGTACTTC. The chain uses TRBV5-1 and TRBJ2-5; TRBD1 aligns across 8 bases. J gave up 2 bases and V 3 bases, and 6 bases lay outside the gene matches. CDR1 and CDR2 (germline): SGHRS, YFSETQ. This CDR3 spans 15 amino acids.

The rearrangement uses TRBV27 and TRBJ2-2; no reliable D call. This CDR3 is built from 12 residues. The V gene's germline CDR1 is MNHEY and CDR2 SMNVEV (reference sequence). The V end was cut by 5 bases, the J end by 7 bases, with 8 bases between. The CDR3 region has the DNA TGTGCCAGCAGTCAGGCTGGCGGGGAGCTGTTTTTT. Its translation: CASSQAGGELFF.

The rearrangement joins TRBV5-1 to TRBJ2-7; the match to TRBD1 covers 8 bases. Losses at the gene ends were 4 bases for V and 4 bases for J; bases not matched to a gene: 7. The germline CDR1 and CDR2 sequences are SGHRS and YFSETQ. This CDR3 contains 14 residues. The CDR3 DNA follows: TGCGCCAGCAGCGCGACAGGGGAAGGGTACGAGCAGTACTTC. As protein: CASSATGEGYEQYF.